The 10 T cell receptor beta chains given below trace back to one sample, sequenced in a study of response to subunit inactivated influenza vaccine. TCRdb itself ran the RT-PCR reads through MiXCR, one entry per CDR3 protein. The sample shows 700,000 to 800,000 distinct CDR3 sequences, roughly 18% of them seen only once. The sequencing used PBMCs from blood, collected about 5 days after vaccination. The receptors were gathered from a man over 45 who received an inactivated influenza vaccine.

This sequence joins TRBV7-2 and TRBJ1-2, with TRBD1 as a possible D gene (5 bases). With 4 bases removed from V and 8 bases from J, the gap between germline ends came to 14 bases. The CDR3 length is 13 residues. CDR1 is SGHTA and CDR2 is FQGNSA in the germline V gene. CDR3 loop: CASSSNQGRGYTF. CDR3 coding DNA: TGTGCCAGCAGCTCGAACCAGGGTCGGGGCTACACCTTC.

The chain combines TRBV6-6 with TRBJ2-7; the D gene is possibly TRBD1 (5 bases). Germline V gene sequence: CDR1 MNHNY, CDR2 SVGAGI (reference sequence). Between the trimmed V and J ends, which lost 8 bases and 2 bases, there was a span of 10 bases. The CDR3 has 12 amino acids. The CDR3: CASQGRAYEQYF. CDR3 DNA sequence: TGTGCCAGCCAAGGCAGGGCCTACGAGCAGTACTTC.

This clonotype appeared a few times. This chain joins TRBV20-1 and TRBJ2-5, with D possibly called TRBD1 or TRBD2 (5 bases each). This CDR3 region has 10 residues. The germline gives CDR1 DFQATT, CDR2 SNEGSKA (reference sequence). Trimming removed 8 bases at V and 4 bases at J, with 8 bases between. The chain's CDR3 is CSQRGETQYF. CDR3 coding DNA: TGCAGTCAGAGGGGAGAGACCCAGTACTTC.

DNA of the CDR3: TGTGCCAGCAGCGTAGGGAGGGGGGGAGAGACCCAGTACTTC. Protein product: CASSVGRGGETQYF. The chain couples TRBV9 to TRBJ2-5; D is perhaps TRBD2 (7 bases). V was clipped by 0 bases and J by 4 bases, with 10 bases between them. Germline CDR1 and CDR2: SGDLS and YYNGEE. This CDR3 contains 14 residues.

The chain is built from TRBV5-1 and TRBJ2-3, with TRBD1 matching over 7 bases. CDR1 and CDR2 from the germline V gene are SGHRS and YFSETQ. The CDR3 runs to 17 residues. Unmatched junction bases numbered 15, after V lost 4 bases and J lost 4 bases. The CDR3 sequence: CASSDDRVIMPADTQYF. CDR3 DNA: TGCGCCAGCAGCGACGACAGGGTGATTATGCCCGCAGATACGCAGTATTTT. The variable domain in full, completed from reference TRBV5-1 and TRBJ2-3, reads KAGVTQTPRYLIKTRGQQVTLSCSPISGHRSVSWYQQTPGQGLQFLFEYFSETQRNKGNFPGRFSGRQFSNSRSEMNVSTLELGDSALYLCASSDDRVIMPADTQYFGPGTRLTVL.

The J gene is TRBJ2-7, the V gene TRBV5-1; unclear D gene. V gave up 0 bases and J gave up 4 bases, with 17 bases separating them. CDR3 length: 16 amino acids. Germline values: CDR1 SGHRS, CDR2 YFSETQ. The CDR3 DNA is TGCGCCAGCAGCTTGGCAGGCGTCGAACCCTTATACGAGCAGTACTTC. It is translated as CASSLAGVEPLYEQYF.

Ten or more counts support this clonotype. The gene calls are TRBV20-1 and TRBJ2-3; 13 nucleotides agree with TRBD2. Trimming took 5 bases from V and 2 from J; bases not matched to a gene: 10. CDR1 is DFQATT and CDR2 is SNEGSKA in the germline V gene (reference sequence). The CDR3 extends over 17 amino acids. The DNA of the CDR3 is TGCAGTGCTCCCCGGACTAGCGGGGGTCTCCCCACAGATACGCAGTATTTT. Its translation is CSAPRTSGGLPTDTQYF.

This clonotype showed up just a few times. This rearrangement joins TRBV4-3 to TRBJ2-3; the D gene is possibly TRBD2 (6 bases). This CDR3 has 16 residues. From germline, CDR1 is LGHNA and CDR2 YSLEER. The germline V and J ends were trimmed by 0 bases and 6 bases, with 16 bases remaining between them. The CDR3 DNA follows: TGCGCCAGCAGCCAAGATCTGTTAGCGGAGGGGGATACGCAGTATTTT. Its protein is CASSQDLLAEGDTQYF.

The chain's CDR3 is CASSFRLAEAFF. As DNA, the CDR3 is TGTGCCAGCAGTTTTCGTTTGGCTGAAGCTTTCTTT. V and J are TRBV12-3 or TRBV12-4 and TRBJ1-1, with D hard to call. The CDR3 runs to 12 residues. V was trimmed by 3 bases and J by 6 bases, leaving 8 bases between them.

V usage is TRBV6-1 and J usage is TRBJ1-2; weak D call: TRBD1 (5 bases). This CDR3 contains 14 residues. Trimming removed 5 bases from V and 2 bases from J, with 12 bases in between. Germline assignment: CDR1 MNHNS and CDR2 SASEGT. CDR3 sequence reads: CASSKDRQNYGYTF. CDR3 nucleotide sequence: TGTGCCAGCAGTAAAGACAGACAAAACTATGGCTACACCTTC.